The entry below gives a single T cell receptor beta chain sequence along with its context. The antigen it recognizes is unknown. Base qualities are not at hand, and no much larger clone is one base apart. Patient enrollment in ICON started in 2016, and the final patient was enrolled in the second half of 2018. A subcohort of 76 patients provided fresh tumor and matched uninvolved tissue for in-depth immune analyses, with TCR sequencing among those analyses. No cell sorting was done, and TCR sequencing was instead run on DNA isolated from bulk tissue. The data derive from a study of tumor-infiltrating lymphocytes in localized non-small cell lung cancer (dated by TCRdb to the early 2020s). General notes on the study: The cohort covered several histologies, both smokers and never-smokers, and patients whose samples were collected after neoadjuvant chemotherapy. From each patient came resected tumor tissue plus uninvolved lung tissue from that same patient, and the uninvolved lung tissue was described as non-adjacent to the tumor. TCR sequencing was one of several integrated assays, alongside flow cytometry, multiplex immunofluorescence, RNA-seq, exome sequencing and proteomics, applied to the same patients. In total, the ICON cohort consisted of approximately 140 surgical patients with localized non-small cell lung cancer who had their tumors resected. A total of some 56 patients were included in the paired tumor versus uninvolved lung comparison of immunoSEQ T-cell fraction. General conclusions and limits of the study: TCRbeta sequencing supported higher T cell infiltration in tumors than in uninvolved lung tissue, consistent with immunofluorescence CD3 counts. Assay coverage differed among patients according to how much tissue was available, so only a subset of the cohort had TCR sequencing. No difference in TCR-derived T-cell fraction was observed between the flow cytometry-defined immunotypes IM1 (good prognosis) and IM2 (poor prognosis). Because different assays used different pieces of the same tissue, intratumor heterogeneity could not be separated from technical variation. Recurrence-free survival showed no association with tumor T-cell fraction from TCR sequencing (p = 0.61).

The T-cell fraction in tumor and uninvolved lung tissue was obtained from TCR sequencing using the immunoSEQ assay. The paper's data handling went like this. To analyze survival, patients were divided into a high T-cell fraction group (upper tertile) and a low T-cell fraction group (lower two tertiles), and the two groups were compared using a log-rank test. A signed-rank test was used to check for differences in T-cell fraction between paired tumor and uninvolved lung. Sourced from immuneACCESS, this table was stored by TCRdb with only in-frame sequences that have V and J called. A share of the clones is absent; for the studies checked, an unresolved V gene accounts for under half, and the remainder has no known explanation. That table furnishes V, J and clone size, whereas the DNA furnished D and trimming. The sample yields about 16,000 clones; around 75% were counted once. Of the sample, around 9.8% falls within the top ten clones.

The CDR3 measures 16 amino acids from cysteine to phenylalanine. The DNA shown is the 48-base CDR3, in frame from base 1. CDR1 and CDR2, looked up from the germline V gene, are SGDLS and YYNGEE. Here V drops 1 base and J drops 0 bases, and the junction holds 3 bases not matched to any gene. Sequencing was done on a sample of lung tumor tissue. Recombination connected TRBV9 to TRBJ2-3; the junction holds 9 bases that match TRBD2. The receptor's source is a human donor with non-small cell lung cancer. The CDR3 loop reads CASSVWTSESTDTQYF. The bases are TGTGCCAGCAGCGTATGGACTAGCGAGAGCACAGATACGCAGTATTTT.